A selection of T cell receptor beta chains follows, all from one sample in a study of blood T cell repertoires in COVID-19. Assay used: immunoSEQ multiplex PCR; TCRdb lists only in-frame clones, some missing. Of fewer than 200,000 clones listed, roughly 77% are singletons. Input material: peripheral blood. These receptors came from a man aged 70-80 years with active or convalescent COVID-19. The CDR3 runs from the conserved cysteine through the conserved F or W. The order of the fields is clone size, D gene, J gene, V gene, CDR3 protein, CDR3 DNA. A D gene is named only where the DNA matches it firmly. The size entry is marked missing in some rows and otherwise reads once, few, many or a size class.

clone size: .
D gene: TRBD2
J gene: TRBJ2-2
V gene: TRBV3-1/TRBV3-2
CDR3 protein: CASSQAGLHTGELFF
CDR3 DNA: TGTGCCAGCAGCCAAGCGGGACTACACACCGGGGAGCTGTTTTTT

clone size: .
D gene: TRBD1
J gene: TRBJ2-5
V gene: TRBV11-2
CDR3 protein: CASSSRTGDETQYF
CDR3 DNA: TGTGCCAGCAGCTCCAGGACAGGGGATGAGACCCAGTACTTC

clone size: .
D gene: .
J gene: TRBJ1-2
V gene: TRBV3-1/TRBV3-2
CDR3 protein: CASSQDLRGYTF
CDR3 DNA: TGTGCCAGCAGCCAAGATCTCAGAGGCTACACCTTC

clone size: once
D gene: TRBD2
J gene: TRBJ2-1
V gene: TRBV15
CDR3 protein: CATREGTSYVEQFF
CDR3 DNA: TGTGCCACCAGAGAAGGGACTAGTTATGTTGAGCAGTTCTTC

clone size: .
D gene: TRBD2
J gene: TRBJ2-1
V gene: TRBV5-6
CDR3 protein: CASSIAGGPYNEQFF
CDR3 DNA: TGTGCCAGCAGTATAGCGGGAGGGCCCTACAATGAGCAGTTCTTC

clone size: .
D gene: .
J gene: TRBJ2-1
V gene: TRBV14
CDR3 protein: CASSPSFSYNEQFF
CDR3 DNA: TGTGCCAGCAGCCCTTCCTTCAGTTACAATGAGCAGTTCTTC

clone size: once
D gene: TRBD1
J gene: TRBJ2-2
V gene: TRBV2
CDR3 protein: CASSGGTANTGELFF
CDR3 DNA: TGTGCCAGCAGTGGAGGGACAGCGAACACCGGGGAGCTGTTTTTT

clone size: .
D gene: .
J gene: TRBJ1-1
V gene: TRBV10-3
CDR3 protein: CAIRQVENTEAFF
CDR3 DNA: TGTGCCATCAGACAGGTGGAGAACACTGAAGCTTTCTTT

clone size: .
D gene: .
J gene: TRBJ2-7
V gene: TRBV27
CDR3 protein: CASSQSRDWEHEQYF
CDR3 DNA: TGTGCCAGCAGTCAATCCAGGGATTGGGAACACGAGCAGTACTTC

clone size: .
D gene: .
J gene: TRBJ2-3
V gene: TRBV9
CDR3 protein: CASSVNSIDTQYF
CDR3 DNA: TGTGCCAGCAGCGTAAACTCGATCGATACGCAGTATTTT

clone size: .
D gene: .
J gene: TRBJ1-3
V gene: TRBV6-5
CDR3 protein: CASSYRRTTGNTIYF
CDR3 DNA: TGTGCCAGCAGTTACAGGAGAACAACTGGAAACACCATATATTTT

clone size: few
D gene: TRBD1
J gene: TRBJ1-4
V gene: TRBV7-9
CDR3 protein: CASSLGDRGQAEKLFF
CDR3 DNA: TGTGCCAGCAGCTTAGGGGACAGGGGGCAGGCGGAAAAACTGTTTTTT

clone size: .
D gene: TRBD1
J gene: TRBJ2-1
V gene: TRBV5-4
CDR3 protein: CASTIGLGQEYNEQFF
CDR3 DNA: TGTGCCAGCACCATTGGCCTGGGACAGGAGTACAATGAGCAGTTCTTC

clone size: .
D gene: .
J gene: TRBJ2-3
V gene: TRBV12-3/TRBV12-4
CDR3 protein: CASSLDSTDTQYF
CDR3 DNA: TGTGCCAGCAGCCTAGACTCCACAGATACGCAGTATTTT

clone size: .
D gene: .
J gene: TRBJ2-2
V gene: TRBV5-6
CDR3 protein: CASSFSPGTAGTGELFF
CDR3 DNA: TGTGCCAGCAGCTTCTCTCCCGGGACAGCGGGCACCGGGGAGCTGTTTTTT

clone size: .
D gene: .
J gene: TRBJ2-5
V gene: TRBV3-1/TRBV3-2
CDR3 protein: CASSQGAIHETQYF
CDR3 DNA: TGTGCCAGCAGCCAGGGGGCAATCCATGAGACCCAGTACTTC

clone size: .
D gene: TRBD2
J gene: TRBJ2-3
V gene: TRBV2
CDR3 protein: CASSWGGTSGSDTQYF
CDR3 DNA: TGTGCCAGCAGTTGGGGGGGGACTAGCGGGTCGGATACGCAGTATTTT

clone size: .
D gene: TRBD1
J gene: TRBJ1-1
V gene: TRBV2
CDR3 protein: CASSTGGLNTEAFF
CDR3 DNA: TGTGCCAGCAGTACAGGGGGCCTTAACACTGAAGCTTTCTTT

clone size: .
D gene: TRBD1
J gene: TRBJ1-1
V gene: TRBV5-5
CDR3 protein: CASSSRTGGLNTEAFF
CDR3 DNA: TGTGCCAGCAGCTCCCGGACAGGGGGATTGAACACTGAAGCTTTCTTT

clone size: .
D gene: .
J gene: TRBJ1-2
V gene: TRBV19
CDR3 protein: CASSIVRTESNYGYTF
CDR3 DNA: TGTGCCAGTAGTATAGTCCGGACAGAGTCTAACTATGGCTACACCTTC

clone size: .
D gene: .
J gene: TRBJ2-2
V gene: TRBV5-1
CDR3 protein: CASSLGSQGGELFF
CDR3 DNA: TGCGCCAGCAGCTTGGGTAGTCAGGGCGGGGAGCTGTTTTTT

clone size: .
D gene: TRBD1
J gene: TRBJ1-1
V gene: TRBV12-3/TRBV12-4
CDR3 protein: CASSLGQGAEAFF
CDR3 DNA: TGTGCCAGCAGTTTGGGACAGGGGGCTGAAGCTTTCTTT

clone size: .
D gene: .
J gene: TRBJ1-5
V gene: TRBV5-8
CDR3 protein: CASSLNRDQPQHF
CDR3 DNA: TGTGCCAGCAGCCTTAACAGGGACCAGCCCCAGCATTTT

clone size: .
D gene: TRBD1
J gene: TRBJ2-3
V gene: TRBV9
CDR3 protein: CASSTRTGSDTQYF
CDR3 DNA: TGTGCCAGCAGCACACGGACAGGGTCAGATACGCAGTATTTT

clone size: few
D gene: TRBD1
J gene: TRBJ1-3
V gene: TRBV7-2
CDR3 protein: CASSRGTGVSGNTIYF
CDR3 DNA: TGTGCCAGCAGCAGAGGGACAGGGGTCTCTGGAAACACCATATATTTT

clone size: .
D gene: TRBD1
J gene: TRBJ2-7
V gene: TRBV18
CDR3 protein: CASSPPHGTGPTEQYF
CDR3 DNA: TGTGCCAGCTCACCACCTCATGGGACAGGGCCTACGGAGCAGTACTTC

clone size: once
D gene: .
J gene: TRBJ2-3
V gene: TRBV7-2
CDR3 protein: CASSLGLSTDTQYF
CDR3 DNA: TGTGCCAGCAGCCTCGGACTTAGCACAGATACGCAGTATTTT

clone size: .
D gene: .
J gene: TRBJ1-2
V gene: TRBV5-4
CDR3 protein: CASSLAGQRTYGYTF
CDR3 DNA: TGTGCCAGCAGCTTGGCCGGACAGAGAACCTATGGCTACACCTTC

clone size: .
D gene: .
J gene: TRBJ1-2
V gene: TRBV7-9
CDR3 protein: CASSQAPEPDGYTF
CDR3 DNA: TGTGCCAGCAGCCAAGCGCCAGAACCAGATGGCTACACCTTC

clone size: .
D gene: TRBD1
J gene: TRBJ2-7
V gene: TRBV7-9
CDR3 protein: CASSPTGSSYEQYF
CDR3 DNA: TGTGCCAGCAGCCCGACAGGGTCCTCCTACGAGCAGTACTTC

clone size: .
D gene: TRBD2
J gene: TRBJ2-3
V gene: TRBV7-2
CDR3 protein: CASSSLGLAGTYTQYF
CDR3 DNA: TGTGCCAGCAGCTCCCTGGGACTAGCGGGGACATATACGCAGTATTTT

clone size: once
D gene: .
J gene: TRBJ2-1
V gene: TRBV5-1
CDR3 protein: CASSLVHRSYNEQFF
CDR3 DNA: TGCGCCAGCAGCCTAGTACACCGCTCCTACAATGAGCAGTTCTTC

clone size: .
D gene: .
J gene: TRBJ2-7
V gene: TRBV21-1
CDR3 protein: CASSKARRGTGTNYEQYF
CDR3 DNA: TGTGCCAGCAGCAAAGCGCGGAGGGGGACAGGGACAAATTACGAGCAGTACTTC

clone size: .
D gene: .
J gene: TRBJ1-5
V gene: TRBV5-6
CDR3 protein: CASSLGANQPQHF
CDR3 DNA: TGTGCCAGCAGCCTAGGGGCAAATCAGCCCCAGCATTTT

clone size: .
D gene: TRBD1
J gene: TRBJ1-1
V gene: TRBV30
CDR3 protein: CAWSTTQGAVFTAFF
CDR3 DNA: TGTGCCTGGAGTACCACACAGGGGGCCGTTTTCACAGCTTTCTTT

clone size: .
D gene: TRBD2
J gene: TRBJ2-7
V gene: TRBV28
CDR3 protein: CASQAGGLSYEQYF
CDR3 DNA: TGTGCCAGCCAAGCGGGAGGCCTCTCCTACGAGCAGTACTTC

clone size: .
D gene: .
J gene: TRBJ2-5
V gene: TRBV2
CDR3 protein: CASSVGQGGTQYF
CDR3 DNA: TGTGCCAGCAGTGTAGGTCAGGGGGGGACCCAGTACTTC

clone size: few
D gene: .
J gene: TRBJ1-5
V gene: TRBV7-9
CDR3 protein: CASSRGDQPQHF
CDR3 DNA: TGTGCCAGCAGCCGAGGCGATCAGCCCCAGCATTTT

clone size: .
D gene: TRBD1
J gene: TRBJ1-4
V gene: TRBV7-9
CDR3 protein: CASSLATGANEKLFF
CDR3 DNA: TGTGCCAGCAGCTTAGCGACAGGGGCTAATGAAAAACTGTTTTTT

clone size: .
D gene: .
J gene: TRBJ1-2
V gene: TRBV2
CDR3 protein: CASSEATQTYTF
CDR3 DNA: TGTGCCAGCAGTGAAGCTACCCAAACTTACACCTTC

clone size: .
D gene: .
J gene: TRBJ1-1
V gene: TRBV7-9
CDR3 protein: CASSFEGTEAFF
CDR3 DNA: TGTGCCAGCAGCTTCGAGGGCACTGAAGCTTTCTTT

clone size: .
D gene: TRBD1
J gene: TRBJ2-4
V gene: TRBV13
CDR3 protein: CASSSTYRGLAKNIQYF
CDR3 DNA: TGTGCCAGCAGCTCTACCTACAGGGGGCTAGCCAAAAACATTCAGTACTTC

clone size: .
D gene: .
J gene: TRBJ2-3
V gene: TRBV29-1
CDR3 protein: CSADTEAVRDTQYF
CDR3 DNA: TGCAGCGCCGATACCGAGGCAGTAAGAGATACGCAGTATTTT

clone size: .
D gene: TRBD1
J gene: TRBJ2-3
V gene: TRBV11-2
CDR3 protein: CASSFQGVGDTQYF
CDR3 DNA: TGTGCCAGCAGCTTCCAGGGGGTAGGGGATACGCAGTATTTT

clone size: once
D gene: .
J gene: TRBJ2-1
V gene: TRBV9
CDR3 protein: CASSVSGGDYNEQFF
CDR3 DNA: TGTGCCAGCAGCGTAAGTGGCGGGGATTACAATGAGCAGTTCTTC

clone size: few
D gene: .
J gene: TRBJ1-5
V gene: TRBV2
CDR3 protein: CASSQDRNSNQPQHF
CDR3 DNA: TGTGCCAGCAGTCAGGACAGAAATAGCAATCAGCCCCAGCATTTT